The T cell receptor beta chain under discussion was sequenced for a study of PD-L1 blockade in urothelial cancer. Study details: Males with bladder-origin urothelial cancer constituted most of the roughly 29 patients. Blood analysis took place 3 weeks (second dose) and 6 weeks after treatment start. The study's findings and limits: Durable-benefit patients expanded tumor-associated blood clones more at 3 weeks.

Trimming took off 0 bases at V and 3 bases at J, with 18 bases between the two ends. CDR3 length: 17 amino acids. The germline CDR1 and CDR2 sequences are LGHNA and YSLEER. Stated time point: peripheral blood 6 weeks after treatment start. The protocol was immunoSEQ multiplex PCR, while the TCRdb copy is restricted to in-frame clones and leaves out a portion. Of about 48,000 clones listed, roughly 86% are singletons. Of note for this clone: Its antigen is unknown.

This specimen consisted of PBMCs, obtained around atezolizumab (anti-PD-L1) treatment. The chain recombines TRBV4-3 with TRBJ2-7, with D possibly TRBD1 on 7 matching bases. The clonotype was recovered from a man aged 55 to 70 with urothelial cancer. The CDR3 coding sequence is TGCGCCAGCAGCCAAGATGTCAGGGGGGCAGGGCGCTACGAGCAGTACTTC. Its protein product is CASSQDVRGAGRYEQYF.